This T cell receptor beta chain was captured in a study of blood T cell repertoires in COVID-19. Clones were read by immunoSEQ multiplex PCR, and TCRdb kept only the in-frame ones, dropping some. The sample carries 50,000 to 65,000 clones, under 80% recorded once. The CDR3 covers 14 residues. V gave up 8 bases and J gave up 4 bases, with 15 bases separating them. Germline V gives CDR1 MNHEY, CDR2 SVGAGI. Sequenced material: PBMCs or T cells enriched from blood (not recorded which). This rearrangement joins TRBV6-5 to TRBJ2-1, with a weak D call TRBD2 (6 bases). The receptor was isolated from a woman aged 60-70 years who had been exposed to COVID-19. The CDR3 is CASLGLKTYNEQFF. In DNA, the CDR3 is TGTGCCAGCCTGGGACTTAAGACTTACAATGAGCAGTTCTTC.